A single sample is the source of the 6 T cell receptor beta chains below, sequenced in a study of OX40 agonist ivuxolimab in advanced cancers. The table came from immunoSEQ multiplex PCR; TCRdb's copy has only in-frame clones and leaves some out. The sample has tens of thousands of clones, 84% seen once; the top ten hold 0.4% to 0.5%. Sample: CD4+ or CD8+ T cells sorted from blood, taken in a trial of the OX40 agonist ivuxolimab. These TCRs come from an adult with an advanced solid tumor such as melanoma, head and neck, liver or kidney cancer.

This chain uses TRBV5-1 with TRBJ2-5; 7 nucleotides line up with TRBD2. Germline loops: CDR1 SGHRS, CDR2 YFSETQ. Trimming took 2 bases from V and 5 from J; bases not matched to a gene: 12. This CDR3 comprises 16 residues. Here the CDR3 DNA reads TGCGCCAGCAGCTTATCGCAGCGGGGCGCCGGGGAGACCCAGTACTTC. Its protein product is CASSLSQRGAGETQYF.

The gene calls are TRBV18 and TRBJ1-2, with D perhaps matching TRBD1 (5 bases). The germline V and J ends were trimmed by 1 base and 8 bases, with 20 bases remaining between them. The CDR3 runs 16 residues. Germline V gene lookup returns CDR1 KGHSH and CDR2 LQKENI. This chain's CDR3 is CASSPQGSTSLSGYTF. In DNA, the CDR3 is TGTGCCAGCTCACCACAGGGGTCGACATCCCTGTCCGGCTACACCTTC.

V and J are TRBV5-1 and TRBJ1-4, with a possible D match to TRBD1 (6 bases). This CDR3 has 16 residues. Germline CDR1 is SGHRS and CDR2 is YFSETQ. Trimming removed 1 base from V and 2 bases from J, with 12 bases in between. CDR3 amino acids: CASSLRGIHTNEKLFF. CDR3 bases: TGCGCCAGCAGCTTGAGGGGGATCCATACTAATGAAAAACTGTTTTTT.

The gene calls are TRBV30 and TRBJ1-1; tentatively, D is TRBD1 (6 bases). V lost 1 base, J lost 3 bases, and 18 bases lay in between. Germline-derived CDR1 and CDR2 are GTSNPN and SVGIG (reference sequence). The CDR3 has 16 residues. The CDR3 nucleotides are TGTGCCTGGAGTGCCCGCCGGGGGGCTCAGGACACTGAAGCTTTCTTT. It yields the protein CAWSARRGAQDTEAFF. Drawing the rest from reference TRBV30 and TRBJ1-1, the complete variable domain is SQTIHQWPATLVQPVGSPLSLECTVEGTSNPNLYWYRQAAGRGLQLLFYSVGIGQISSEVPQNLSASRPQDRQFILSSKKLLLSDSGFYLCAWSARRGAQDTEAFFGQGTRLTVV.

CDR3 in DNA: TGTGCCAGCAGCTTGGCCTTTCGTGGTAGTATCGCAGATACGCAGTATTTT. Translating gives CASSLAFRGSIADTQYF. J is TRBJ2-3 and V is TRBV5-6, with D hard to call. Deletions cut 0 bases from V and 4 bases from J, with 18 bases between. CDR3 length: 17 amino acids. Germline V lookup: CDR1 SGHDT, CDR2 YYEEEE.

The chain carries TRBV30 and TRBJ1-2; D call uncertain. This CDR3 has 13 amino acids. Trimming left V 2 bases short and J 7 bases short, with 14 bases between. Germline V gene sequence: CDR1 GTSNPN, CDR2 SVGIG (reference sequence). The DNA for the CDR3 is TGTGCCTGGAGTATAAGGAGGGAGCGTGGCTACACCTTC. Residues: CAWSIRRERGYTF.